This T cell receptor (beta chain) comes out of a study of blood T cell repertoires in COVID-19 (dated by TCRdb to 2020 to 2021). In the study overall: The collaborator samples originated in the United States, Italy and Spain and spanned the acute and convalescent phases of COVID-19. The material from the prospective study consisted of cDNA or gDNA derived from T cells, B-cell-depleted T cells, or PBMCs. Where HLA class I and class II types were available, the types were taken from metadata supplied by the sample provider, not from assay-based typing. The repertoires were released in a freely available public database meant as a resource for research on the immune response to SARS-CoV-2. Nearly every sample came with metadata listing a de-identified subject ID, COVID-19 status, age in years and sex. The dataset comprised deeply sampled blood TCRbeta repertoires from subjects exposed to, actively infected with, or recovered from COVID-19. Samples were obtained from the ongoing ImmuneRACE study (first 160 participants) and from about 1,300 subjects provided by 6 global collaborators.

Of note for this clone: Its specific antigen is unknown. Nothing much larger sits one base from this clone, and base qualities are not available.

The collaborating institutions used their own protocols to collect whole blood in K2EDTA tubes. For TCRbeta analysis, collaborator samples were shipped as frozen whole blood, as isolated PBMCs, or as DNA extracted from either sample type. Study-wide conclusions, independent of this receptor: The amount of clinical and demographic metadata varied by source and participant and was provided uncurated.

TCRbeta CDR3 regions were amplified from genomic DNA by means of the immunoSEQ Assay, a bias-controlled multiplex PCR. As for the authors' bioinformatics: Within the assay, amplification of reference gene primers was used to estimate how many nucleated cells each sample contained. To quantify the absolute abundance of each unique TCRbeta CDR3 rearrangement, sequence reads were collapsed and filtered. For each sample, productive Simpson clonality was calculated as the square root of Simpson's diversity index over productive rearrangements. TCRdb's version of the immuneACCESS table is confined to in-frame rearrangements and falls short of the full clone set. An unresolved V gene accounts for under half of the shortfall where checked; the remainder is of unknown origin. That table gives V, J and clone size, and the DNA gave D and trimming. The sample records approximately 210,000 clones, less than 90% of which are singletons. The ten largest clonotypes hold approximately 0.66% of the sample.

V is reduced by 7 bases and J by 3 bases, leaving a spacing of 15 bases between them. The CDR3 goes from the cysteine to the phenylalanine over 14 residues. This entry keeps only the CDR3 DNA: 42 bases, framed from base 1. The CDR1 and CDR2 encoded by the germline V gene (reference sequence) are LNHDA and SQIVND. Specimen: peripheral blood. The V and J genes are TRBV19 and TRBJ1-2; D gene: possibly TRBD1, on 6 matching bases. This TCR came from a man aged 35 to 55 with acute or convalescent COVID-19. The CDR3 loop reads CASTTGMADYGYTF. The nucleotides read TGTGCCAGTACAACAGGGATGGCTGACTATGGCTACACCTTC.